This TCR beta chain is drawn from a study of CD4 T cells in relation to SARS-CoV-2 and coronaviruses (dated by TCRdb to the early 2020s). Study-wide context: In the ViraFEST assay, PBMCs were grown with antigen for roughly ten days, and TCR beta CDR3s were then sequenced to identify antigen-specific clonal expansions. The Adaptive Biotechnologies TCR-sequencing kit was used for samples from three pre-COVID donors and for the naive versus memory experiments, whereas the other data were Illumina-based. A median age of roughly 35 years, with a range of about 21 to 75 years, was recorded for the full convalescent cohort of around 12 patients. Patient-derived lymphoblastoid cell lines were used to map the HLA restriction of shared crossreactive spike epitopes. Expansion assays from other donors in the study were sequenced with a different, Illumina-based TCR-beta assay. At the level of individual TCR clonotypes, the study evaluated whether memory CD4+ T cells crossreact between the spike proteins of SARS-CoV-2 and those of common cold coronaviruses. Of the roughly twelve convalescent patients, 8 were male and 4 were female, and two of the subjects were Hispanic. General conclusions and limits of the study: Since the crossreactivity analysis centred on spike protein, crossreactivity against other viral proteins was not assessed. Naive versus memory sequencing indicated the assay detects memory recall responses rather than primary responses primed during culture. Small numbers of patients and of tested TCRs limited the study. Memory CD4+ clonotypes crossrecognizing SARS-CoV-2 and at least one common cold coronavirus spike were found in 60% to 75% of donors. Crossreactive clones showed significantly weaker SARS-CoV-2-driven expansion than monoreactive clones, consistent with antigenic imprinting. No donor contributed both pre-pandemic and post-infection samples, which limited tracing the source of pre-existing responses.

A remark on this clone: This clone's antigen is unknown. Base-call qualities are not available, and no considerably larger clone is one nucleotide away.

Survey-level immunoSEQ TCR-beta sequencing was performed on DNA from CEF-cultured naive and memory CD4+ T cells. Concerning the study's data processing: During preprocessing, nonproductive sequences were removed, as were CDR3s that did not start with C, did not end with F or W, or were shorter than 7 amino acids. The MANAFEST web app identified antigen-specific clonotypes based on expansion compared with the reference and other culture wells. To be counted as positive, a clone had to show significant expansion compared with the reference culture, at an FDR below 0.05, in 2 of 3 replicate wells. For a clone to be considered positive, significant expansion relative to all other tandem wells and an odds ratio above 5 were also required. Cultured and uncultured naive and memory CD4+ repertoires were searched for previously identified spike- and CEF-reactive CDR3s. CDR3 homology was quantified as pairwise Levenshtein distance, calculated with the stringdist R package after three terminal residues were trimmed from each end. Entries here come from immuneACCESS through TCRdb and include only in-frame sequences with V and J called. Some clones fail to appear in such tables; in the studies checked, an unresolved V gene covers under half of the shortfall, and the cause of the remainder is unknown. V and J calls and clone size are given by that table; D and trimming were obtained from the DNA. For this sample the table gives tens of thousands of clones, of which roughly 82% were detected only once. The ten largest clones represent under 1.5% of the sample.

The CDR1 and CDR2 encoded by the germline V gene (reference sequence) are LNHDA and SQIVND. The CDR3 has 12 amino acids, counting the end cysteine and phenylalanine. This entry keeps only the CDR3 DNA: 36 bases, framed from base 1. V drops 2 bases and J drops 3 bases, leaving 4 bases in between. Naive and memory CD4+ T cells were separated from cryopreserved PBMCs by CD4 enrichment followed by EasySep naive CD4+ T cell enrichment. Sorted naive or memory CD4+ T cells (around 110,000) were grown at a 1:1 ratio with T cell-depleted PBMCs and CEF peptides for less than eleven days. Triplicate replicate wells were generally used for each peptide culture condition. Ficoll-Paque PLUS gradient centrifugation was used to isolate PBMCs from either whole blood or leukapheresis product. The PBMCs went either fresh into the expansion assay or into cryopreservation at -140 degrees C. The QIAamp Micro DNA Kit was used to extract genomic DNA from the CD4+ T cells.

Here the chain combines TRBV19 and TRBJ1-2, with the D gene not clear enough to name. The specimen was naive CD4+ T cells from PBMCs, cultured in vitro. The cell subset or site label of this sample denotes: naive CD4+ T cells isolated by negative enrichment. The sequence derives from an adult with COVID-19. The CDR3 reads CASSIRDYGYTF. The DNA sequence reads TGTGCCAGTAGTATACGGGACTATGGCTACACCTTC.